Shown below are 30 T cell receptor beta chains from a single sample sequenced in a study of blood T cell repertoires in COVID-19. Produced via immunoSEQ multiplex PCR; TCRdb's table is partial and in-frame only. The sample holds around 200,000 clones, approximately 90% seen once. Input material: PBMCs or T cells enriched from blood (not recorded which). Receptor source: a man aged 30 to 45 who had recovered from COVID-19.

This clone has a handful of counts. The V call is TRBV13, the J call TRBJ1-1; no reliable D call. Trimming cost V 0 bases and J 4 bases, with 12 bases left between them. In germline, CDR1 is PRHDT, CDR2 FYEKMQ (reference sequence). The CDR3 extends over 15 amino acids. The CDR3 DNA is TGTGCCAGCAGCTTAGGGCCCCTGGGAGTCACTGAAGCTTTCTTT. Amino acid sequence: CASSLGPLGVTEAFF. Looking up the rest from reference TRBV13 and TRBJ1-1 gives the full variable domain: AAGVIQSPRHLIKEKRETATLKCYPIPRHDTVYWYQQGPGQDPQFLISFYEKMQSDKGSIPDRFSAQQFSDYHSELNMSSLELGDSALYFCASSLGPLGVTEAFFGQGTRLTVV.

This chain joins TRBV4-3 and TRBJ1-6; tentative D call: TRBD1 (5 bases). CDR3 size: 16 residues. Trimming removed 4 bases at V and 1 base at J, with 11 bases between. CDR1 and CDR2 from the germline V gene are LGHNA and YSLEER. The CDR3: CASSLWGGSYNSPLHF. As DNA, the CDR3 is TGCGCCAGCAGCCTCTGGGGGGGATCCTATAATTCACCCCTCCACTTT.

The chain carries TRBV5-1 and TRBJ2-1; 9 bases match TRBD1. This CDR3 is 15 amino acids long. Trimming at V came to 0 bases and at J to 7 bases, leaving 5 bases not matched to a gene. Looked up from germline, CDR1 is SGHRS and CDR2 is YFSETQ. CDR3 region: CASSLDGTGYNEQFF. CDR3 coding DNA: TGCGCCAGCAGCTTGGATGGGACAGGGTATAATGAGCAGTTCTTC.

This chain uses TRBV4-3 with TRBJ1-6; D unresolved. CDR3 length equals 14 residues. Germline values: CDR1 LGHNA, CDR2 YSLEER. The V end was cut by 0 bases, the J end by 7 bases, with 7 bases between. The chain's CDR3 is CASSQEGFNSPLHF. The CDR3, as DNA: TGCGCCAGCAGCCAAGAGGGCTTCAATTCACCCCTCCACTTT.

The chain joins TRBV7-2 to TRBJ2-2, with 7 bases that match TRBD1. After removal of 5 bases from V and 3 bases from J, the junction contained 6 bases not matched to a gene. This CDR3 contains 15 residues. The germline CDR1 and CDR2 sequences are SGHTA and FQGNSA. The CDR3 loop is CASSPQTGYTGELFF. DNA of the CDR3: TGTGCCAGCAGCCCGCAGACAGGGTACACCGGGGAGCTGTTTTTT.

The rearrangement links TRBV28 to TRBJ1-2, with D possibly matching TRBD1 (5 bases). Trimming pared 3 bases from V and 8 bases from J, leaving 13 bases between. The germline V gene encodes CDR1 MDHEN and CDR2 SYDVKM. CDR3 length: 13 residues. CDR3 amino acids: CASSFMGGNGYTF. Written as DNA, the CDR3 is TGTGCCAGCAGTTTTATGGGGGGAAACGGCTACACCTTC.

The V gene is TRBV5-1, the J gene TRBJ2-2, with D uncertain. CDR1 is SGHRS and CDR2 is YFSETQ in the germline V gene. Trimming cost V 2 bases and J 5 bases, with 16 bases left between them. The CDR3 spans 16 residues. CDR3 in amino acids: CASSLDGDWRTGELFF. The CDR3 DNA follows: TGCGCCAGCAGCTTAGACGGAGACTGGAGAACCGGGGAGCTGTTTTTT.

The chain links TRBV3-1 (or the pseudogene TRBV3-2) to TRBJ1-1; D is perhaps TRBD1 (6 bases). Germline V gives CDR1 LGHDT, CDR2 YNNKEL (reference sequence). Trimming took off 0 bases at V and 5 bases at J, with 10 bases between the two ends. The CDR3 loop spans 14 amino acids. The CDR3 DNA follows: TGTGCCAGCAGCCAAGATATAGGGGGAACTGAAGCTTTCTTT. It translates to CASSQDIGGTEAFF.

CDR3 sequence (DNA): TGTGCCAGCAGTTACAAGCGTGAGACCTACGAGCAGTACTTC. It translates to CASSYKRETYEQYF. The rearrangement joins TRBV6-6 to TRBJ2-7; D gene ambiguous. The CDR3 covers 14 residues. The V gene's germline CDR1 is MNHNY and CDR2 SVGAGI (reference sequence). V lost 2 bases, J lost 2 bases, and 10 bases lay in between.

This chain joins TRBV4-3 and TRBJ1-1, with D perhaps TRBD1 (6 bases). The germline V gene has CDR1 LGHNA and CDR2 YSLEER. The CDR3 has 14 amino acids. The V end lost 4 bases, the J end lost 0 bases, and 9 bases lay between the germline ends. CDR3 coding DNA: TGCGCCAGCAGCCCGACAGGAATGAACACTGAAGCTTTCTTT. This sequence encodes CASSPTGMNTEAFF.

The chain recombines TRBV6-2 or TRBV6-3 with TRBJ2-2; D unresolved. Germline V gene lookup returns CDR1 MNHEY and CDR2 SVGEGT. The germline V and J ends were trimmed by 5 bases and 5 bases, with 9 bases remaining between them. CDR3 size: 13 residues. In DNA form, the CDR3 reads TGTGCCAGCAGTACCCATAGTACCGGGGAGCTGTTTTTT. Protein sequence: CASSTHSTGELFF.

This chain links TRBV6-2 or TRBV6-3 with TRBJ1-1; 7 bases fit TRBD1. J was trimmed by 5 bases and V by 1 base; bases with no gene match: 10. The CDR3 runs to 16 residues. Per germline, CDR1 MNHEY and CDR2 SVGEGT. Written as DNA, the CDR3 is TGTGCCAGCAGTTACTTTGACGCCAGGGGGTGGACTGAAGCTTTCTTT. Its translation is CASSYFDARGWTEAFF.

This clone appeared once. The chain recombines TRBV3-1 (or the pseudogene TRBV3-2) with TRBJ1-1, with D uncertain. Germline V gives CDR1 LGHDT, CDR2 YNNKEL (reference sequence). Deletions cut 1 base from V and 1 base from J, with 4 bases between. The CDR3 covers 13 residues. The CDR3 spells CASSQVQNTEAFF. CDR3 coding DNA: TGTGCCAGCAGCCAAGTACAGAACACTGAAGCTTTCTTT.

Here the CDR3 reads CASNRRGGITEAFF. The CDR3 bases are TGTGCCAGCAACAGGCGGGGGGGGATCACTGAAGCTTTCTTT. The chain carries TRBV28 and TRBJ1-1, with a weak D call TRBD1 (5 bases). The CDR3 length is 14 residues. The V gene's germline CDR1 is MDHEN and CDR2 SYDVKM. V lost 7 bases, J lost 4 bases, and 16 bases lay in between. Supplemented by reference TRBV28 and TRBJ1-1, the full variable domain reads DVKVTQSSRYLVKRTGEKVFLECVQDMDHENMFWYRQDPGLGLRLIYFSYDVKMKEKGDIPEGYSVSREKKERFSLILESASTNQTSMYLCASNRRGGITEAFFGQGTRLTVV.

The rearrangement links TRBV30 to TRBJ2-7, with D hard to call. V was clipped by 0 bases and J by 6 bases, with 9 bases between them. Germline V lookup: CDR1 GTSNPN, CDR2 SVGIG (reference sequence). The CDR3 totals 12 residues. The CDR3 sequence is CAWSVYAGEQYF. The CDR3 DNA sequence: TGTGCCTGGAGTGTATATGCCGGCGAGCAGTACTTC. Variable domain in full (rest from reference TRBV30 and TRBJ2-7): SQTIHQWPATLVQPVGSPLSLECTVEGTSNPNLYWYRQAAGRGLQLLFYSVGIGQISSEVPQNLSASRPQDRQFILSSKKLLLSDSGFYLCAWSVYAGEQYFGPGTRLTVT.

The chain employs TRBV10-2 and TRBJ2-1; a weak D match, TRBD2 (6 bases). V lost 8 bases and J lost 2, with 13 bases in between. Germline V CDR1 and CDR2: WSHSY, SAAADI. The CDR3 has 14 residues. CDR3 bases: TGCGCCAGCTCCTTCGGCGGGACCTACAATGAGCAGTTCTTC. Its translation is CASSFGGTYNEQFF.

The gene calls are TRBV29-1 and TRBJ2-7; D unresolved. The CDR3 extends over 15 amino acids. Trimming shortened V by 2 bases and J by 6 bases, and 20 bases separated the two germline ends. Germline V lookup: CDR1 SQVTM, CDR2 ANQGSEA. CDR3 nucleotide sequence: TGCAGCGTTGAATTCCGACTCGGTGCTCGAGGCGAGCAGTACTTC. Its protein product is CSVEFRLGARGEQYF.

The chain is built from TRBV5-1 and TRBJ2-7; 13 nucleotides agree with TRBD2. Germline V gene lookup returns CDR1 SGHRS and CDR2 YFSETQ. The length of the CDR3 is 16 residues. The V segment lost 6 bases and the J segment 2 bases; nucleotides outside the gene matches: 8. The CDR3 loop is CASTLHGTSGTYEQYF. CDR3 coding DNA: TGCGCCAGCACCCTCCACGGGACTAGCGGGACCTACGAGCAGTACTTC.

This clone was counted a single time. The chain uses TRBV6-1 and TRBJ2-7; D gene ambiguous. V lost 1 base to trimming and J lost 3 bases, with 10 bases between them. Per the germline V gene, CDR1 is MNHNS and CDR2 is SASEGT. The CDR3 has 14 amino acids. CDR3: CASSEVSTDYEQYF. The CDR3 DNA is TGTGCCAGCAGTGAAGTTAGTACAGACTACGAGCAGTACTTC.

The V and J genes are TRBV5-8 and TRBJ1-3; D call uncertain. From germline, CDR1 is SGHTS and CDR2 YDEGEE. V was pared by 4 bases and J by 0 bases, with 8 bases between. The CDR3 has 14 amino acids. The CDR3 loop reads CASSTAGSGNTIYF. In nucleotides, the CDR3 is TGTGCCAGCAGCACCGCAGGCTCTGGAAACACCATATATTTT.

The chain combines TRBV7-8 with TRBJ2-7, with 7 positions matching TRBD1. Germline trimming cut 2 bases from V and 3 bases from J; bases unmatched to any gene: 10. Per germline, CDR1 SGHVS and CDR2 FQNEAQ. The CDR3 runs to 16 residues. CDR3 nucleotide sequence: TGTGCCAGCAGCTTAACCCGACAGGGCGGTTACTACGAGCAGTACTTC. Amino acids: CASSLTRQGGYYEQYF.

This clone was found once. The V call is TRBV7-2, the J call TRBJ2-1; D is perhaps TRBD2 (5 bases). Germline-derived CDR1 and CDR2 are SGHTA and FQGNSA. Trimming took 0 bases from V and 10 from J, leaving 10 bases between them. This CDR3 contains 13 residues. The CDR3 spells CASSLAGAAEQFF. DNA of the CDR3: TGTGCCAGCAGCTTAGCGGGAGCGGCGGAGCAGTTCTTC.

By sample fraction, this clone is medium-sized (0.01 to 0.1%). The V and J genes are TRBV7-2 and TRBJ2-7; 8 bases line up with TRBD1. V trimming: 1 base; J trimming: 4 bases; junction bases outside the gene matches: 9. From germline, CDR1 is SGHTA and CDR2 FQGNSA. This CDR3 has 16 amino acids. The CDR3 protein is CASSLEWTGLLYEQYF. CDR3 sequence (DNA): TGTGCCAGCAGCTTAGAATGGACAGGGCTGTTATACGAGCAGTACTTC.

V is TRBV19 and J is TRBJ2-1, with 8 bases fitting TRBD1. With V trimmed by 6 bases and J by 6 bases, 7 bases remained unmatched. CDR1 is LNHDA, CDR2 SQIVND, per germline (reference sequence). The CDR3 is 14 residues long. The CDR3 protein is CASRTTGVGNEQFF. The DNA of the CDR3 is TGTGCCAGTAGGACGACAGGGGTTGGCAATGAGCAGTTCTTC.

This rearrangement joins TRBV2 to TRBJ2-7, with TRBD2 matching 11 bases. The length of the CDR3 is 13 residues. Germline trimming cut 8 bases from V and 0 bases from J; bases unmatched to any gene: 0. CDR1 is SNHLY and CDR2 is FYNNEI in the germline V gene. The CDR3 region has the DNA TGTGCCAGCGGACTAGCGGGCTCCTACGAGCAGTACTTC. As protein: CASGLAGSYEQYF.

This clone was seen only once. The V gene is TRBV11-2, the J gene TRBJ1-6; the match to TRBD1 covers 9 bases. The CDR3 consists of 17 residues. Per germline, CDR1 SGHAT and CDR2 FQNNGV. Trimming at V came to 3 bases and at J to 8 bases, leaving 11 bases not matched to a gene. As DNA, the CDR3 is TGTGCCAGCAGCTTTAAACAGGGGGCACTGAAGGATTCACCCCTCCACTTT. This gives the protein CASSFKQGALKDSPLHF.

A single count supports this clone. The chain recombines TRBV5-1 with TRBJ2-4, with 9 bases that match TRBD1. The CDR3 runs 13 residues. Germline trimming cut 4 bases from V and 8 bases from J; bases unmatched to any gene: 4. Germline V gives CDR1 SGHRS, CDR2 YFSETQ. The CDR3 DNA reads TGCGCCAGCAGCCCCCGGACAGGGGACATTCAGTACTTC. Protein sequence: CASSPRTGDIQYF.

CDR3 loop: CASSRGPWGGYEQFF. The CDR3 region has the DNA TGTGCCAGCAGCCGGGGACCCTGGGGAGGATATGAGCAGTTCTTC. The V call is TRBV14, the J call TRBJ2-1; a possible D gene is TRBD2 (6 bases). Germline V gives CDR1 SGHDN, CDR2 FVKESK. V lost 4 bases and J lost 8, with 18 bases in between. The CDR3 is 15 residues long.

The genes are TRBV10-2 and TRBJ2-1; D is possibly TRBD2 (5 bases). Germline V CDR1 and CDR2: WSHSY, SAAADI. With 4 bases removed from V and 0 bases from J, the gap between germline ends came to 19 bases. The CDR3 is 18 residues long. The CDR3 bases are TGCGCCAGCAGTGCGCGACATTACACGGGGAGCTCCTACAATGAGCAGTTCTTC. Protein: CASSARHYTGSSYNEQFF.

V is TRBV21-1 and J is TRBJ2-7; the table assigns TRBD1, which was not confirmed against the DNA. TRBV21-1 counts as a pseudogene. The CDR3 has 13 residues. CDR3 in DNA: TGTGCCAGCACAGCCGGGACAGGATACGAGCAGTACTTC. It codes for CASTAGTGYEQYF.